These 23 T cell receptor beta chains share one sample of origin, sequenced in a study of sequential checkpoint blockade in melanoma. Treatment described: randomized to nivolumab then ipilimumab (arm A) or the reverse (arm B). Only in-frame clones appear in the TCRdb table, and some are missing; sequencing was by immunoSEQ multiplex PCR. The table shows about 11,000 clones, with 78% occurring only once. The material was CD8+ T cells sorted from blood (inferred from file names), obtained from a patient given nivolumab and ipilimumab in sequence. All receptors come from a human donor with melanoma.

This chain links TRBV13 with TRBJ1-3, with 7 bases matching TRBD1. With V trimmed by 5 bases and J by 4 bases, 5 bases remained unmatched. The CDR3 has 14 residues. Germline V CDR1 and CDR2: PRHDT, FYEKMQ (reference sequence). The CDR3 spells CASSRGQEGNTIYF. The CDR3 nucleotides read TGTGCCAGCAGCCGAGGACAGGAGGGAAACACCATATATTTT.

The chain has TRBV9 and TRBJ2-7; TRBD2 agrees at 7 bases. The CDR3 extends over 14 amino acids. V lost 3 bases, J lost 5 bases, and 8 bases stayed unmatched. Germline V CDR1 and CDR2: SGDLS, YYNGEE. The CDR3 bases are TGTGCCAGCAGCGCCTCGGCGGGAGACGACGAGCAGTACTTC. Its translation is CASSASAGDDEQYF.

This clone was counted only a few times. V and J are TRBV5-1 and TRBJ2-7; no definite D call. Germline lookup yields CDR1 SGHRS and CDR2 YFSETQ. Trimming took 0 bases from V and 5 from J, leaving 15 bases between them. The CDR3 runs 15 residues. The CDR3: CASSLEYSLPNEQYF. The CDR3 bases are TGCGCCAGCAGCTTGGAGTACAGCCTACCTAACGAGCAGTACTTC.

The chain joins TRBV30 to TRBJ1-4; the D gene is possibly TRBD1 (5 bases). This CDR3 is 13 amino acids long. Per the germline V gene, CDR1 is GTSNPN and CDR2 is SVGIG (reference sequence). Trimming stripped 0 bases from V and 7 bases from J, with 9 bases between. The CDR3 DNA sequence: TGTGCCTGGAGTGTAGACAGTCTTGAAAAACTGTTTTTT. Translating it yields CAWSVDSLEKLFF.

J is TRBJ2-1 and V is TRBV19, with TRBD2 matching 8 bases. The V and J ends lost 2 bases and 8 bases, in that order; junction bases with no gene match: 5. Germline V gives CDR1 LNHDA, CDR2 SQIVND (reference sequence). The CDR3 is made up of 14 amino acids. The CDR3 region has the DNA TGTGCCAGTAGTATAAGCGGGGGCATAGATGAGCAGTTCTTC. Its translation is CASSISGGIDEQFF.

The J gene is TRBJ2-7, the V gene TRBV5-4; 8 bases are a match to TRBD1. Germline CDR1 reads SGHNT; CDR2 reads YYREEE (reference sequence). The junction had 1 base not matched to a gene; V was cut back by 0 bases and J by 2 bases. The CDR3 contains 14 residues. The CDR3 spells CASSLDRGTYEQYF. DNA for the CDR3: TGTGCCAGCAGCTTGGACAGGGGGACCTACGAGCAGTACTTC.

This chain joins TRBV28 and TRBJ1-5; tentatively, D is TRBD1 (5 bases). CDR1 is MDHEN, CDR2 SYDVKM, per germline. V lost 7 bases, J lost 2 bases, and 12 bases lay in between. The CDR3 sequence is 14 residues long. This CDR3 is CASTILQGNQPQHF. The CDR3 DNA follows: TGTGCCAGCACTATTTTACAGGGCAATCAGCCCCAGCATTTT. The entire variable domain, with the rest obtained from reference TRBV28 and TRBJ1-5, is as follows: DVKVTQSSRYLVKRTGEKVFLECVQDMDHENMFWYRQDPGLGLRLIYFSYDVKMKEKGDIPEGYSVSREKKERFSLILESASTNQTSMYLCASTILQGNQPQHFGDGTRLSIL.

DNA of the CDR3: TGTGCCTGGAGTGTACTAGCGGAATACACAGATACGCAGTATTTT. This gives the protein CAWSVLAEYTDTQYF. This chain joins TRBV30 and TRBJ2-3; TRBD2 matches at 8 bases. The CDR3 contains 15 residues. Germline CDR1 is GTSNPN and CDR2 is SVGIG (reference sequence). The V and J ends lost 0 bases and 2 bases, in that order; junction bases with no gene match: 4.

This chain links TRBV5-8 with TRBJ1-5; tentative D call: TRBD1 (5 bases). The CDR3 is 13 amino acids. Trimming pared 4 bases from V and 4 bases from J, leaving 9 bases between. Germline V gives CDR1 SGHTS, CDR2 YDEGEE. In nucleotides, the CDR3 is TGTGCCAGCAGCGGACACGTAAATCAGCCCCAGCATTTT. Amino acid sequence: CASSGHVNQPQHF.

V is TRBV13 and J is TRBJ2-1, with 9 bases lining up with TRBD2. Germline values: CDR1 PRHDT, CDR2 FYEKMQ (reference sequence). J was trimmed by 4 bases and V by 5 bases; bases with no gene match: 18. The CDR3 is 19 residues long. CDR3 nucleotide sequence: TGTGCCAGCAGCCCGACCGGGGCTAGCGGGACCCGGGGGTACAATGAGCAGTTCTTC. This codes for CASSPTGASGTRGYNEQFF.

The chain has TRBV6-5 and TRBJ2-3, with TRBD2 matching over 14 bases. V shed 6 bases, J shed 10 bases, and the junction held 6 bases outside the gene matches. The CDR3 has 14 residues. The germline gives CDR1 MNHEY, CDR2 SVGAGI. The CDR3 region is CASSFGTSGSPQYF. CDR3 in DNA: TGTGCCAGCAGCTTTGGGACTAGCGGGAGCCCGCAGTATTTT.

The CDR3 here is CASSDGGFSNQPQHF. The DNA for the CDR3 is TGTGCCAGCAGTGATGGAGGGTTTAGCAATCAGCCCCAGCATTTT. The chain has TRBV25-1 and TRBJ1-5; D not resolved. Germline V gives CDR1 MGHDK, CDR2 SYGVNS. The V end was cut by 3 bases, the J end by 0 bases, with 9 bases between. This CDR3 comprises 15 residues.

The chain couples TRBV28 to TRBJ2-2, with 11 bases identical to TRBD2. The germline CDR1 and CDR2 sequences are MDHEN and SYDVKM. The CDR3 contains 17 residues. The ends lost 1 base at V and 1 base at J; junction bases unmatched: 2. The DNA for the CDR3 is TGTGCCAGCAGTTTATTGGGACTAGCGGAGAACACCGGGGAGCTGTTTTTT. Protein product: CASSLLGLAENTGELFF.

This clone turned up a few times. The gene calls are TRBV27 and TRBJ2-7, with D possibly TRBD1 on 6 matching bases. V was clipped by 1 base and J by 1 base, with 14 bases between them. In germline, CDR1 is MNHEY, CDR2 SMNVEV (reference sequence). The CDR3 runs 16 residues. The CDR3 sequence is CASSLYRGSSSYEQYF. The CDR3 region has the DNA TGTGCCAGCAGTTTATATAGGGGGTCTTCTTCCTACGAGCAGTACTTC.

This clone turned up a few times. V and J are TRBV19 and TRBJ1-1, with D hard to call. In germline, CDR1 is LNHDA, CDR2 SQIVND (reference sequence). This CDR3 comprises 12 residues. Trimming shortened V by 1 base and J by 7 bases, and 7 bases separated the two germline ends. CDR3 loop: CASSIAGIEAFF. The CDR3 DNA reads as TGTGCCAGTAGTATAGCGGGAATTGAAGCTTTCTTT.

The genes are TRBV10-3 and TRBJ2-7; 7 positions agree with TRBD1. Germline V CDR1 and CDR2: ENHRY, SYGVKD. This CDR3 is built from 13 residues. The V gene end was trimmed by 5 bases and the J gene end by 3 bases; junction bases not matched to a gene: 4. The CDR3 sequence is CAISRTGYYEQYF. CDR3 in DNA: TGTGCCATCAGTAGGACAGGTTACTACGAGCAGTACTTC.

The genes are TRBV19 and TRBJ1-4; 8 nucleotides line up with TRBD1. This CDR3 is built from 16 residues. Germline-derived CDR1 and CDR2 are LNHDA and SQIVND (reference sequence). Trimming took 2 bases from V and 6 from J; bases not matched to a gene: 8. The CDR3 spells CASSISGGALYEKLFF. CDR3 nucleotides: TGTGCCAGTAGTATATCAGGGGGCGCGTTGTATGAAAAACTGTTTTTT. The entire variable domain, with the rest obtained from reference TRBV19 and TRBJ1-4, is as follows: DGGITQSPKYLFRKEGQNVTLSCEQNLNHDAMYWYRQDPGQGLRLIYYSQIVNDFQKGDIAEGYSVSREKKESFPLTVTSAQKNPTAFYLCASSISGGALYEKLFFGSGTQLSVL.

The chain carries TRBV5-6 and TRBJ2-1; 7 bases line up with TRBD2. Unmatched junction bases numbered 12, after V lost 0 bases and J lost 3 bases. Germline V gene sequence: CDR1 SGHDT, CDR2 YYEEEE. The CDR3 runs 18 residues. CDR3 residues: CASSLVFPSGVGYNEQFF. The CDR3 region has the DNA TGTGCCAGCAGCTTGGTGTTCCCGAGCGGGGTGGGCTACAATGAGCAGTTCTTC.

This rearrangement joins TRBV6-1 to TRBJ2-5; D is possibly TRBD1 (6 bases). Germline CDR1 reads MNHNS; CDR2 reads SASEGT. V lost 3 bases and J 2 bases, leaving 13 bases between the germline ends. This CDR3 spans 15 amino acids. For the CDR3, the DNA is TGTGCCAGCAGTGATCTTGCAGGGGTACAAGAGACCCAGTACTTC. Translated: CASSDLAGVQETQYF.

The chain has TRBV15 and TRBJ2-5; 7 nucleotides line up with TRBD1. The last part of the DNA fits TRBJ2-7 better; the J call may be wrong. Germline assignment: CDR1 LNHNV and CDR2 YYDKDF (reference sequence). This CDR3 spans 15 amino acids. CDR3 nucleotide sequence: TGTGCCACCAGCAGAGTTGGGACAGACCCTTACGAGCAGTACTTC. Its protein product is CATSRVGTDPYEQYF.

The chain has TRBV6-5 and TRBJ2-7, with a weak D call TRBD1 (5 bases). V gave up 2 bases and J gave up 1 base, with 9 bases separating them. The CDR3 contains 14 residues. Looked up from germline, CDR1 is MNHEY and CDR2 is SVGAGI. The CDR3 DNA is TGTGCCAGCAGTTACGTTCAGGGTTCCTACGAGCAGTACTTC. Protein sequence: CASSYVQGSYEQYF.

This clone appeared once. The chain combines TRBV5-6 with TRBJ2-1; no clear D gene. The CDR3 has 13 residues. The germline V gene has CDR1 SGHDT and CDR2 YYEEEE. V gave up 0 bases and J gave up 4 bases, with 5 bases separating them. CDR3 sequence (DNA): TGTGCCAGCAGCTTGGTACGGTACAATGAGCAGTTCTTC. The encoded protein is CASSLVRYNEQFF.

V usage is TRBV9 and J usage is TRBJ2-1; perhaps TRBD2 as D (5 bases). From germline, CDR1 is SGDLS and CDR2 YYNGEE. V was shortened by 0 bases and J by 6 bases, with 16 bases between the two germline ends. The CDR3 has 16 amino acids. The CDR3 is CASSVEGAVPGNEQFF. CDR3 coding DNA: TGTGCCAGCAGCGTAGAAGGAGCGGTTCCCGGCAATGAGCAGTTCTTC. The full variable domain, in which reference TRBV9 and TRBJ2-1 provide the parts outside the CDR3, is DSGVTQTPKHLITATGQRVTLRCSPRSGDLSVYWYQQSLDQGLQFLIQYYNGEERAKGNILERFSAQQFPDLHSELNLSSLELGDSALYFCASSVEGAVPGNEQFFGPGTRLTVL.